This TCR beta chain appears in the sequencing data of a study of PD-1 blockade in classical Hodgkin lymphoma. Findings of the study overall: Baseline TCR diversity was reportedly lower in newly diagnosed patients than in healthy donors. It was reported as lower still in relapsed/refractory patients. CD4+ TCR diversity climbed significantly by C4D1, unlike CD8+ TCR diversity. Complete responders had baseline diversity similar to newly diagnosed patients.

Stated time point: cycle 4 day 1 (C4D1), after about 6 weeks of nivolumab. Each and every patient relapsed after autologous stem cell transplantation, and patients got differing brentuximab vedotin exposure. The CD8+ T cells came from thawed PBMCs through magnetic negative selection. Under best response, outcomes were complete response, partial response or progressive disease. Repertoires were generated with immunoSEQ multiplex PCR, while TCRdb's copy carries only in-frame clones and drops some. The sample holds about 19,000 clones, 88% seen once. Comment on this clone: The antigen remains unidentified.

Germline values: CDR1 MGHRA, CDR2 YSYEKL. The CDR3 totals 19 residues. V lost 1 base, J lost 0 bases, and 21 bases lay in between. The clonotype originates from a human donor with classical Hodgkin lymphoma. V is TRBV4-1 and J is TRBJ2-5, with a possible D match to TRBD2 (7 bases). This sample comprised CD8+ T cells from blood, obtained before the fourth cycle of nivolumab. Written as DNA, the CDR3 is TGCGCCAGCAGCCAAGTGCCAGGGAGGGGGTTCGGGGACCAAGAGACCCAGTACTTC. Its translation: CASSQVPGRGFGDQETQYF.